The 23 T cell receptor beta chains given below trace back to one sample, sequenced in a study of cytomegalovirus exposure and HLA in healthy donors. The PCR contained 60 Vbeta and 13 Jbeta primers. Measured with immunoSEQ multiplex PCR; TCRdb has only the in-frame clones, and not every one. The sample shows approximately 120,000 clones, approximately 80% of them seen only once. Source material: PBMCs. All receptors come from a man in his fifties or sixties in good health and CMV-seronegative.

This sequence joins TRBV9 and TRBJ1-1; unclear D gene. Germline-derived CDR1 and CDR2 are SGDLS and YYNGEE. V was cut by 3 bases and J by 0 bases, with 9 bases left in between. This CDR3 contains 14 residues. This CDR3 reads CASSAQYVNTEAFF. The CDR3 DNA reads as TGTGCCAGCAGCGCCCAGTATGTGAACACTGAAGCTTTCTTT. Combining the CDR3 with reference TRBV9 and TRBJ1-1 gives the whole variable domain DSGVTQTPKHLITATGQRVTLRCSPRSGDLSVYWYQQSLDQGLQFLIQYYNGEERAKGNILERFSAQQFPDLHSELNLSSLELGDSALYFCASSAQYVNTEAFFGQGTRLTVV.

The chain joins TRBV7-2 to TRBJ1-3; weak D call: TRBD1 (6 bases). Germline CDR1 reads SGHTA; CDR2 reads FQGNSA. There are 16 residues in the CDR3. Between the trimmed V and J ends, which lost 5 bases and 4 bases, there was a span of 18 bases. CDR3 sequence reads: CASSNQGQISGNTIYF. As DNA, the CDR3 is TGTGCCAGCAGCAACCAAGGACAGATAAGCGGAAACACCATATATTTT.

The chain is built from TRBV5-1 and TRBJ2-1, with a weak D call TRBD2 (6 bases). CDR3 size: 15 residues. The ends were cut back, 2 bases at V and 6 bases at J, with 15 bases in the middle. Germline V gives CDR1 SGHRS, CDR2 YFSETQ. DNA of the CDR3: TGCGCCAGCAGCTTAAGCGGGTCAAAAGTCAATGAGCAGTTCTTC. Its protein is CASSLSGSKVNEQFF.

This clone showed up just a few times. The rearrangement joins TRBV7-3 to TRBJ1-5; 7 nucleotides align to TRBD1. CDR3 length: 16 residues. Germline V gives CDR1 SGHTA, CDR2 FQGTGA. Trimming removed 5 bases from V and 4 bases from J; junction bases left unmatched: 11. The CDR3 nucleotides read TGTGCCAGCAGCATTACCGGGACAGATAAAAATCAGCCCCAGCATTTT. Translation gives CASSITGTDKNQPQHF.

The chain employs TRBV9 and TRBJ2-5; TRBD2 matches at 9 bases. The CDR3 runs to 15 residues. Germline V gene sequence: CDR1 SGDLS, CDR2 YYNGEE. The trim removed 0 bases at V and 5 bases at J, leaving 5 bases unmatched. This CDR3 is CASSVAASGVETQYF. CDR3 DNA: TGTGCCAGCAGCGTAGCTGCTAGCGGGGTCGAGACCCAGTACTTC. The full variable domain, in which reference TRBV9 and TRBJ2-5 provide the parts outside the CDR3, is DSGVTQTPKHLITATGQRVTLRCSPRSGDLSVYWYQQSLDQGLQFLIQYYNGEERAKGNILERFSAQQFPDLHSELNLSSLELGDSALYFCASSVAASGVETQYFGPGTRLLVL.

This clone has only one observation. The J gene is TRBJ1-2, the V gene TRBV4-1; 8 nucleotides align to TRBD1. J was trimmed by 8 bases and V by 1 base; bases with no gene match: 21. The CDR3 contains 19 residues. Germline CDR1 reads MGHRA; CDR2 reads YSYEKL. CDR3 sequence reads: CASSQGPTGVVEDSGGYTF. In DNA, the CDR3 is TGCGCCAGCAGCCAAGGCCCGACAGGGGTAGTCGAGGATTCGGGCGGCTACACCTTC.

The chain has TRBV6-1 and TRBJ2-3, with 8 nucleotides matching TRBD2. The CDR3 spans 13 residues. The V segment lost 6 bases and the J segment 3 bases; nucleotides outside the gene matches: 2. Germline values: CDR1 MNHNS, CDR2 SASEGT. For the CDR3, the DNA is TGTGCCAGCAGGGCTAGCGGGACAGATACGCAGTATTTT. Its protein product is CASRASGTDTQYF.

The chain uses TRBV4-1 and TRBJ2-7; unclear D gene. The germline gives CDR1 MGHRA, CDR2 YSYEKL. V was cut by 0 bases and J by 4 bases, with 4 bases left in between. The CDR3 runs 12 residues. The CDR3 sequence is CASSQDSYEQYF. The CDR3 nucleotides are TGCGCCAGCAGCCAAGATAGTTACGAGCAGTACTTC.

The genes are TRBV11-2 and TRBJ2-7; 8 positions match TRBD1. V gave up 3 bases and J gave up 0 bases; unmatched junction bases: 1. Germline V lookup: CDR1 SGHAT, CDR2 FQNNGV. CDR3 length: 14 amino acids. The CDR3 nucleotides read TGTGCCAGCAGCTTCACAGGGGGCTCCTACGAGCAGTACGTC. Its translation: CASSFTGGSYEQYV.

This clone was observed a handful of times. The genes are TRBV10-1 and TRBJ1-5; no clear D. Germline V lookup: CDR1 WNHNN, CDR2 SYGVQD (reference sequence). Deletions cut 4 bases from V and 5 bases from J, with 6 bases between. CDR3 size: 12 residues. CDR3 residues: CASSAPYQPQHF. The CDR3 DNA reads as TGCGCCAGCAGTGCCCCATATCAGCCCCAGCATTTT.

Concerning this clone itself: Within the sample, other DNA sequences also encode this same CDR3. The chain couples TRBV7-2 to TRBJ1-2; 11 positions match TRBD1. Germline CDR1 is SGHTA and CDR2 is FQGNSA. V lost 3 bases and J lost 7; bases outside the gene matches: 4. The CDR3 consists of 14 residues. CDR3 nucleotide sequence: TGTGCCAGCAGCTTGGACAGGGGGCGGGGTGGCTACACCTTC. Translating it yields CASSLDRGRGGYTF.

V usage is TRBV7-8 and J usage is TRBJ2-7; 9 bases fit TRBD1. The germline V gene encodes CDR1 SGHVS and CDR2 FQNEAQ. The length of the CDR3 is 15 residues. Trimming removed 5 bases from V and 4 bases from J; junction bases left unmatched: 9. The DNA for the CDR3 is TGTGCCAGCAGCCAGGGTACAGGGGGCTGGTACGAGCAGTACGTC. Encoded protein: CASSQGTGGWYEQYV.

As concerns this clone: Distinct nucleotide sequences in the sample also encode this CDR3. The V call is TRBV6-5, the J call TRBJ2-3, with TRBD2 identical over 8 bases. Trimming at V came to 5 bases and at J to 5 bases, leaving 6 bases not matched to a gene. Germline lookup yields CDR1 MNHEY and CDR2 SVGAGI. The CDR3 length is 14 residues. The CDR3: CASSLGLAGDTQYF. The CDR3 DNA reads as TGTGCCAGCAGTCTCGGACTAGCCGGAGATACGCAGTATTTT.

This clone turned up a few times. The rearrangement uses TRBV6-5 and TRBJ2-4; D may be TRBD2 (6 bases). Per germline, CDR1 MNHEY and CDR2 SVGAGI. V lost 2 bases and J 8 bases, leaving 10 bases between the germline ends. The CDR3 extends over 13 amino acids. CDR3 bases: TGTGCCAGCAGTTACGGGCTAGCGTACATTCAGTACTTC. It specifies CASSYGLAYIQYF.

CDR3 sequence (DNA): TGTGCCAGCAGCTTAGACAGAGGCGGGGAAAAACTGTTTTTT. It translates to CASSLDRGGEKLFF. The V and J genes are TRBV7-2 and TRBJ1-4; D not certain. CDR3 length equals 14 residues. Germline CDR1 is SGHTA and CDR2 is FQGNSA. Deletions cut 1 base from V and 8 bases from J, with 11 bases between.

This CDR3 is CSVNWGGYTGELFF. The CDR3, as DNA: TGCAGCGTTAATTGGGGAGGGTACACCGGGGAGCTGTTTTTT. The rearrangement links TRBV29-1 to TRBJ2-2, with 7 positions matching TRBD2. This CDR3 has 14 residues. The V segment lost 5 bases and the J segment 3 bases; nucleotides outside the gene matches: 6. CDR1 SQVTM and CDR2 ANQGSEA come from the germline V gene.

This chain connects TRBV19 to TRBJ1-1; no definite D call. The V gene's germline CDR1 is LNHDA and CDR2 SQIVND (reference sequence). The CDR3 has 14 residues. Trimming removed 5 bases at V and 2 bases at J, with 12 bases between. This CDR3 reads CASSPVGSNTEAFF. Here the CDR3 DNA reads TGTGCCAGTAGTCCCGTCGGTTCCAACACTGAAGCTTTCTTT.

DNA for the CDR3: TGTGCCAGCAGCTTGGGGCCAGGGTCAATCGAGCAGTACGTC. Protein product: CASSLGPGSIEQYV. The gene calls are TRBV5-6 and TRBJ2-7; the D gene is possibly TRBD1 (5 bases). The germline V and J ends were trimmed by 0 bases and 6 bases, with 13 bases remaining between them. The CDR3 runs to 14 residues. Germline CDR1 reads SGHDT; CDR2 reads YYEEEE.

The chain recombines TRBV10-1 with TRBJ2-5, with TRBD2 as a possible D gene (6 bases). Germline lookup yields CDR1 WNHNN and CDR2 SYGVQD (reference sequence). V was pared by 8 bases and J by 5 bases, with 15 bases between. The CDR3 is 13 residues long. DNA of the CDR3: TGCGCCAGCTCGACCTCGGCGGGGGAGACCCAGTACTTC. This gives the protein CASSTSAGETQYF.

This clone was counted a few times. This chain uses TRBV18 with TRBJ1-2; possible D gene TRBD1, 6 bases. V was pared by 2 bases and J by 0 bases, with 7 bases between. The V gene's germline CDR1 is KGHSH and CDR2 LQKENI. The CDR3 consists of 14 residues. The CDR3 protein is CASSPGGPNYGYTF. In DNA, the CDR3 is TGTGCCAGCTCACCAGGGGGCCCTAACTATGGCTACACCTTC.

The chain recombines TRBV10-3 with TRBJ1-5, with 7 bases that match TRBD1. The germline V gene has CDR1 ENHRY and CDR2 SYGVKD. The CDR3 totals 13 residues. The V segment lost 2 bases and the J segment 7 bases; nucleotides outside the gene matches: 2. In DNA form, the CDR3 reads TGTGCCATCAGTGAGCAAGGGGGCCAGCCCCAGCATTTT. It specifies CAISEQGGQPQHF.

CDR3 bases: TGTGCCAGCAGTGAAGCGAGTCTAGCCAAAAACATTCAGTACTTC. Protein: CASSEASLAKNIQYF. The rearrangement links TRBV28 to TRBJ2-4, with D uncertain. The CDR3 is 15 amino acids. Germline CDR1 MDHEN, CDR2 SYDVKM. Trimming removed 5 bases at V and 0 bases at J, with 11 bases between. Filled out from reference TRBV28 and TRBJ2-4, the complete variable domain reads DVKVTQSSRYLVKRTGEKVFLECVQDMDHENMFWYRQDPGLGLRLIYFSYDVKMKEKGDIPEGYSVSREKKERFSLILESASTNQTSMYLCASSEASLAKNIQYFGAGTRLSVL.

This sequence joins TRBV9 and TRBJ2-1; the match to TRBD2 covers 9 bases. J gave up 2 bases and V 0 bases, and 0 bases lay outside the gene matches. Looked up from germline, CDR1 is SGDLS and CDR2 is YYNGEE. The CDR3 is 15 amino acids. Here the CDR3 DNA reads TGTGCCAGCAGCGTAGGCGGGGGGGCCTACAATGAGCAGTTCTTC. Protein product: CASSVGGGAYNEQFF.